This TCR beta chain was recorded in a study of shared clonotypes between healthy human individuals. Study outcomes and limitations: Inspection by rarefaction showed sorted-subset sequencing to be incomplete despite large depth.

Produced via immunoSEQ multiplex PCR; TCRdb's table is partial and in-frame only. The table records roughly 2 million clones, around 95% of them present only once. Participating donors were healthy, HIV-negative adults free of recent acute infections or vaccinations. CD4+ cells underwent separation, giving CD45RA+ naive and CD45RA-negative memory subsets. This clone was observed a single time. What it binds is not known. This TCR derives from a man between 18 and 29 years old in good health. Sample: naive CD4+ T cells sorted from blood. Subset denoted: CD45RA+ positively selected.

Here the CDR3 DNA reads TGTGCCAGCAGTCGGGAGGACCTGTGGGATACGCAGTATTTT. Protein: CASSREDLWDTQYF. V is TRBV7-2 and J is TRBJ2-3, with 7 bases fitting TRBD2. Unmatched junction bases numbered 9, after V lost 6 bases and J lost 6 bases. The germline V gene encodes CDR1 SGHTA and CDR2 FQGNSA. The length of the CDR3 is 14 residues.